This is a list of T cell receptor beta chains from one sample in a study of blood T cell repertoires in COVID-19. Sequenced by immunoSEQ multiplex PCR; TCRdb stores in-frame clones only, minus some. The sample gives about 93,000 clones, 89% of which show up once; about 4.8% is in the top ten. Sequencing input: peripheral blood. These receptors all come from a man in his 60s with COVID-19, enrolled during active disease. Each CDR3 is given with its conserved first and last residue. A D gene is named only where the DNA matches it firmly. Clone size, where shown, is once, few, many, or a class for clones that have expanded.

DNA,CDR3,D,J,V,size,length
TGTGCCACCAGTGATCCGGGACAGGGGCGGTGGGAGACCCAGTACTTC,CATSDPGQGRWETQYF,TRBD1,TRBJ2-5,TRBV24-1,.,16
TGTGCCAGCATCACTAGTAGGTCTAATGAAAAACTGTTTTTT,CASITSRSNEKLFF,.,TRBJ1-4,TRBV2,once,14
TGTGCCAGCAGCCAGCCGGGCACCGGGGAGCTGTTTTTT,CASSQPGTGELFF,.,TRBJ2-2,TRBV3-1/TRBV3-2,.,13
TGTGCCAGCCCTCAGGGGACGAGTAGCACAGATACGCAGTATTTT,CASPQGTSSTDTQYF,.,TRBJ2-3,TRBV7-9,.,15
TGTGCCAGCAGCTCAATACAGGGGTACTATGGCTACACCTTC,CASSSIQGYYGYTF,TRBD1,TRBJ1-2,TRBV7-9,.,14
TGTGCCAGCAGCTTCAGAACAGACTCCTACGAGCAGTACTTC,CASSFRTDSYEQYF,.,TRBJ2-7,TRBV7-2,.,14
TGTGCCAGCAGCTTAGCCTTGGACAGGGACGGCTACACCTTC,CASSLALDRDGYTF,TRBD1,TRBJ1-2,TRBV7-2,.,14
TGCGCCAGCAGCTGGGACAGTAATCAGCCCCAGCATTTT,CASSWDSNQPQHF,TRBD1,TRBJ1-5,TRBV5-1,.,13
TGTGCCAGCTCACCACTACAGATGAACACTGAAGCTTTCTTT,CASSPLQMNTEAFF,.,TRBJ1-1,TRBV18,.,14
TGTGCCAGCAGTTCACTAGCGGCTTTGGGCACCGGGGAGCTGTTTTTT,CASSSLAALGTGELFF,TRBD2,TRBJ2-2,TRBV7-9,.,16
TGTGCCAGCAGTGGGAGGGATCCTTATTCTGGGGCCAACGTCCTGACTTTC,CASSGRDPYSGANVLTF,.,TRBJ2-6,TRBV6-4,.,17
TGTGCCAGCTCTTCGAACCCGGCAGGGGGCTCGAACACTGAAGCTTTCTTT,CASSSNPAGGSNTEAFF,TRBD1,TRBJ1-1,TRBV18,.,17
TGTGCCAGCTCACCATTGGCGGGAGCAGATACGCAGTATTTT,CASSPLAGADTQYF,TRBD2,TRBJ2-3,TRBV18,.,14
TGCAGTGCTGCAGGGTCGGCTGAAGCTTTCTTT,CSAAGSAEAFF,.,TRBJ1-1,TRBV20-1,.,11
TGCGCCAGCAGCTTCGGGGGTATCACAGATACGCAGTATTTT,CASSFGGITDTQYF,.,TRBJ2-3,TRBV5-1,.,14
TGTGCCACCAGCAGTGTCTCGGGCGCCCGGGGTACTGAAGCTTTCTTT,CATSSVSGARGTEAFF,.,TRBJ1-1,TRBV15,.,16
TGTGCCAGCAGCCGTAGCGGGAGGGCCTTTTGGGATGAGCAGTTCTTC,CASSRSGRAFWDEQFF,TRBD2,TRBJ2-1,TRBV7-9,.,16
TGTGCCATCAGTGTAGGAGGGCTGAACCAGCCCCAGCATTTT,CAISVGGLNQPQHF,.,TRBJ1-5,TRBV10-3,.,14
TGCGCCAGCAGCGCGCTACTAGGCCCTATAGTGAACACCGGGGAGCTGTTTTTT,CASSALLGPIVNTGELFF,.,TRBJ2-2,TRBV5-1,few,18
TGCGCCAGCAGCCGACTGACAGGGGACACTGAAGCTTTCTTT,CASSRLTGDTEAFF,TRBD1,TRBJ1-1,TRBV5-1,.,14
TGTGCCAGTAGTACTCCGGGACTTGGCACCGGGGAGCTGTTTTTT,CASSTPGLGTGELFF,.,TRBJ2-2,TRBV19,.,15
TGTGCCAGCAGCTTAGGCGCTCCGGGACTAGCGGGAGGTGAGCAGTACTTC,CASSLGAPGLAGGEQYF,TRBD2,TRBJ2-7,TRBV11-3,.,17
TGTGCCACCAGTGATCCAAATCAGCCCCAGCATTTT,CATSDPNQPQHF,.,TRBJ1-5,TRBV24-1,.,12
TGTGCCAGCAGCCGGCTAGCGGGAGCCTACGAGCAGTACTTC,CASSRLAGAYEQYF,TRBD2,TRBJ2-7,TRBV3-1/TRBV3-2,.,14
TGTGCCAGCGTTAGATCCTCCCTTAGCAATCAGCCCCAGCATTTT,CASVRSSLSNQPQHF,.,TRBJ1-5,TRBV6-5,.,15
TGTGCCAGCAGTCACCAAGCGGGAGGACCTGTCGATGAGCAGTTCTTC,CASSHQAGGPVDEQFF,TRBD2,TRBJ2-1,TRBV28,.,16
TGCGCCAGCAGTTGGGACATCTATGGCTACACCTTC,CASSWDIYGYTF,.,TRBJ1-2,TRBV10-2,.,12
TGTGCCACCAGCAGAGATAGAACTAGCGACACCGGGGAGCTGTTTTTT,CATSRDRTSDTGELFF,TRBD2,TRBJ2-2,TRBV15,.,16
TGTGCCAGCAGTACTTCTAGCGGGAATACGCAGTATTTT,CASSTSSGNTQYF,TRBD2,TRBJ2-3,TRBV6-5,.,13
TGTGCCAGCACAATGGGGACTAGGAATGAGCAGTTCTTC,CASTMGTRNEQFF,TRBD2,TRBJ2-1,TRBV6-5,.,13
TGCGCCAGCAGTCGACAGGGTTCCTCCTACGAGCAGTACTTC,CASSRQGSSYEQYF,TRBD1,TRBJ2-7,TRBV5-1,once,14
TGTGCCAGCAGCTACCGACAGGGGGTGGGCACTGAAGCTTTCTTT,CASSYRQGVGTEAFF,TRBD1,TRBJ1-1,TRBV3-1/TRBV3-2,.,15
TGCGCCAGCAGCACGACCAGACGAGGTGGCTACACCTTC,CASSTTRRGGYTF,.,TRBJ1-2,TRBV5-1,.,13
TGCGCCAGCAGCTTGGGAGTAGGGGAAGGTCAGCCCCAGCATTTT,CASSLGVGEGQPQHF,.,TRBJ1-5,TRBV5-1,.,15
TGTGCCAGCAGTGCTCAGGACAGGGCAGGGAACAATGAGCAGTTCTTC,CASSAQDRAGNNEQFF,TRBD1,TRBJ2-1,TRBV6-1,.,16
TGTGCCAGCAGCTTGCAACTAGCGGGTCCCACCCAAGGGCAGTATTTT,CASSLQLAGPTQGQYF,TRBD2,TRBJ2-3,TRBV11-2,.,16
TGTGCCAGCAGTTACTCGAACCAGGGCTCCTACGAGCAGTACTTC,CASSYSNQGSYEQYF,.,TRBJ2-7,TRBV6-5,.,15
TGTGCCAGCAGGCGACTAGAGGACAGGGGGGATTATGGCTACACCTTC,CASRRLEDRGDYGYTF,TRBD1,TRBJ1-2,TRBV27,.,16
TGTGCCAGTAGTATCCAGTTATCAATAGCCACAGATACGCAGTATTTT,CASSIQLSIATDTQYF,.,TRBJ2-3,TRBV19,.,16
TGTGCCAGCAGCCAAGATCCAGTCTCCTCATGGTTAGAGACCCAGTACTTC,CASSQDPVSSWLETQYF,.,TRBJ2-5,TRBV14,once,17
TGTGCCAGCAGCGCACTAGCGGGAGCGAATGAGCAGTTCTTC,CASSALAGANEQFF,TRBD2,TRBJ2-1,TRBV9,.,14
TGTGCCAGCAGCTCCTCCGGGACTAGCGGGACCTACAATGAGCAGTTCTTC,CASSSSGTSGTYNEQFF,TRBD2,TRBJ2-1,TRBV7-3,.,17
TGCGCCAGCAGCGTCCTTGCGGGAGCCTACAATGAGCAGTTCTTC,CASSVLAGAYNEQFF,TRBD2,TRBJ2-1,TRBV10-2,.,15
TGTGCCTGGAGTTTACCCGAGGACAGGTACGACTACGAGCAGTACTTC,CAWSLPEDRYDYEQYF,TRBD1,TRBJ2-7,TRBV30,.,16
TGTGCCAGCAGTTACGTAGCGGGAGCTTACAATGAGCAGTTCTTC,CASSYVAGAYNEQFF,TRBD2,TRBJ2-1,TRBV6-2/TRBV6-3,once,15
TGCAGCGTTTCGATACAGGGGGGCGGCACTGAAGCTTTCTTT,CSVSIQGGGTEAFF,TRBD1,TRBJ1-1,TRBV29-1,.,14
TGTGCCAGCAGCTATCCGCGTCCAGAACAGGCGGGAAACACCATATATTTT,CASSYPRPEQAGNTIYF,.,TRBJ1-3,TRBV11-2,once,17